The 30 T cell receptor beta chains in this list originate from one sample, sequenced in a study of blood T cell repertoires in COVID-19. Method: immunoSEQ multiplex PCR; TCRdb's copy keeps in-frame clones and lacks some. The profile shows around 190,000 clones, 86% of them singletons. Sequenced: peripheral blood. These receptors all come from a man aged 50-59 years with active or convalescent COVID-19.

The chain combines TRBV7-9 with TRBJ2-5; perhaps TRBD2 as D (6 bases). The V end lost 5 bases, the J end lost 3 bases, and 16 bases lay between the germline ends. Germline CDR1 is SEHNR and CDR2 is FQNEAQ (reference sequence). The CDR3 contains 15 residues. The CDR3 DNA follows: TGTGCCAGCAGCCCCTCGTGGGGGGAGAAAGAGACCCAGTACTTC. This translates into CASSPSWGEKETQYF.

This chain joins TRBV6-6 and TRBJ2-7; 7 bases map to TRBD2. J lost 10 bases, V lost 2 bases, and 8 bases had no gene match. Germline CDR1 reads MNHNY; CDR2 reads SVGAGI (reference sequence). The CDR3 covers 13 residues. DNA of the CDR3: TGTGCCAGCAGTTACCCACACCTAGCGGACCAGTACTTC. Protein sequence: CASSYPHLADQYF.

The chain employs TRBV7-2 and TRBJ2-7; TRBD1 agrees at 9 bases. Trimming cost V 5 bases and J 5 bases; bases outside gene matches: 7. The CDR3 is 14 amino acids. Per the germline V gene, CDR1 is SGHTA and CDR2 is FQGNSA. CDR3 region: CASSKEDRGHEQYF. Here the CDR3 DNA reads TGTGCCAGCAGCAAAGAGGACAGGGGCCACGAGCAGTACTTC. The full variable domain, with the rest looked up from reference TRBV7-2 and TRBJ2-7, is GAGVSQSPSNKVTEKGKDVELRCDPISGHTALYWYRQSLGQGLEFLIYFQGNSAPDKSGLPSDRFSAERTGGSVSTLTIQRTQQEDSAVYLCASSKEDRGHEQYFGPGTRLTVT.

The CDR3 loop reads CASRQTQGAPLHF. As DNA, the CDR3 is TGTGCCAGCAGGCAGACCCAAGGGGCACCCCTCCACTTT. This chain connects TRBV11-2 to TRBJ1-6; a weak D match, TRBD1 (5 bases). Trimming left V 6 bases short and J 11 bases short, with 14 bases between. The V gene's germline CDR1 is SGHAT and CDR2 FQNNGV. The CDR3 runs 13 residues.

The DNA of the CDR3 is TGTGCCAGCAGTGAAAGCAGGGGTAATTGGTATGGCTACACCTTC. This encodes CASSESRGNWYGYTF. This chain joins TRBV28 and TRBJ1-2, with D possibly TRBD1 on 6 matching bases. The CDR3 has 15 amino acids. V was trimmed by 5 bases and J by 5 bases, leaving 18 bases between them. Germline CDR1 and CDR2: MDHEN and SYDVKM.

This clone has a handful of counts. The rearrangement links TRBV12-5 to TRBJ2-7; D remains ambiguous. The germline V gene has CDR1 LGHNT and CDR2 FRNRAP. The CDR3 spans 13 residues. The ends were cut back, 7 bases at V and 3 bases at J, with 13 bases in the middle. The CDR3 loop reads CASARGQYYEQYF. The CDR3 DNA follows: TGTGCTAGTGCGCGCGGTCAGTACTACGAGCAGTACTTC.

This clone was found once. This chain uses TRBV6-2 or TRBV6-3 with TRBJ2-1; 8 positions match TRBD1. Trimming removed 4 bases from V and 7 bases from J; junction bases left unmatched: 9. CDR3 length: 15 amino acids. In germline, CDR1 is MNHEY, CDR2 SVGEGT. The CDR3 DNA is TGTGCCAGCAGTTCCCCAGGACAGGGTTTGAATGAGCAGTTCTTC. It specifies CASSSPGQGLNEQFF.

V gene TRBV11-3 combines with J gene TRBJ2-2, with D possibly TRBD1 on 6 matching bases. The CDR3 covers 14 residues. V lost 1 base and J lost 3, with 6 bases in between. Looked up from germline, CDR1 is SGHNT and CDR2 is YENEEA. The CDR3 reads CASSLGQDTGELFF. DNA of the CDR3: TGTGCCAGCAGCTTAGGACAGGACACCGGGGAGCTGTTTTTT.

This chain uses TRBV10-1 with TRBJ2-7, with D perhaps matching TRBD2 (6 bases). The CDR3 totals 16 residues. Germline-derived CDR1 and CDR2 are WNHNN and SYGVQD (reference sequence). V was pared by 5 bases and J by 6 bases, with 23 bases between. The CDR3 loop reads CASSFYPTRGIGEQYF. The CDR3 region has the DNA TGCGCCAGCAGTTTCTACCCGACTAGAGGGATAGGCGAGCAGTACTTC.

The chain links TRBV19 to TRBJ1-2; 8 positions agree with TRBD1. Germline-derived CDR1 and CDR2 are LNHDA and SQIVND (reference sequence). The CDR3 contains 13 residues. The trim removed 10 bases at V and 5 bases at J, leaving 9 bases unmatched. CDR3 in amino acids: CATRQGLSYGYTF. CDR3 nucleotides: TGTGCCACCAGACAGGGGCTCTCGTATGGCTACACCTTC.

The V gene is TRBV3-1 (or the pseudogene TRBV3-2), the J gene TRBJ2-3, with TRBD2 matching 7 bases. V gave up 0 bases and J gave up 1 base; unmatched junction bases: 7. The germline gives CDR1 LGHDT, CDR2 YNNKEL (reference sequence). This CDR3 has 17 amino acids. The DNA of the CDR3 is TGTGCCAGCAGCCAAGAGCCTGGCGGGGGAGGCACAGATACGCAGTATTTT. Translating it yields CASSQEPGGGGTDTQYF.

V and J are TRBV7-9 and TRBJ2-6; 7 nucleotides line up with TRBD1. The V gene end was trimmed by 2 bases and the J gene end by 2 bases; junction bases not matched to a gene: 0. The CDR3 extends over 15 amino acids. Per the germline V gene, CDR1 is SEHNR and CDR2 is FQNEAQ (reference sequence). The CDR3 region has the DNA TGTGCCAGCAGCTTACAGGGGGCTGGGGCCAACGTCCTGACTTTC. Protein: CASSLQGAGANVLTF.

The gene calls are TRBV28 and TRBJ1-5, with D possibly matching TRBD1 (6 bases). This CDR3 comprises 15 residues. Trimming took off 3 bases at V and 2 bases at J, with 11 bases between the two ends. Germline V lookup: CDR1 MDHEN, CDR2 SYDVKM. The CDR3 loop reads CASSFQQGGNQPQHF. CDR3 coding DNA: TGTGCCAGCAGTTTTCAACAGGGTGGCAATCAGCCCCAGCATTTT.

This chain joins TRBV5-4 and TRBJ2-3; D is unresolved. Per germline, CDR1 SGHNT and CDR2 YYREEE (reference sequence). The CDR3 consists of 14 residues. Trimming took off 4 bases at V and 1 base at J, with 10 bases between the two ends. CDR3 coding DNA: TGTGCCAGCAGCCCCCGAGGCGGCACAGATACGCAGTATTTT. Amino acids: CASSPRGGTDTQYF.

J is TRBJ1-2 and V is TRBV30; TRBD1 might be the D (5 bases). Germline lookup yields CDR1 GTSNPN and CDR2 SVGIG (reference sequence). V was shortened by 5 bases and J by 6 bases, with 19 bases between the two germline ends. The length of the CDR3 is 14 residues. CDR3 bases: TGTGCCTGGCGTAGACAGCTTGGGGGGGATGGCTACACCTTC. Translating it yields CAWRRQLGGDGYTF.

The V gene is TRBV28, the J gene TRBJ1-5, with D unclear. There are 15 residues in the CDR3. Per germline, CDR1 MDHEN and CDR2 SYDVKM. The germline V and J ends were trimmed by 5 bases and 0 bases, with 11 bases remaining between them. The CDR3: CASSPGGYSNQPQHF. Here the CDR3 DNA reads TGTGCCAGCAGTCCCGGCGGATATAGCAATCAGCCCCAGCATTTT.

This clone has just a few counts. The chain is built from TRBV24-1 and TRBJ2-2; D unresolved. The germline V gene encodes CDR1 KGHDR and CDR2 SFDVKD. The ends were cut back, 3 bases at V and 0 bases at J, with 10 bases in the middle. CDR3 size: 16 residues. CDR3 sequence: CATSDIRSANTGELFF. For the CDR3, the DNA is TGTGCCACCAGTGATATACGGAGCGCGAACACCGGGGAGCTGTTTTTT.

This chain joins TRBV11-2 and TRBJ2-7; no clear D gene. Per the germline V gene, CDR1 is SGHAT and CDR2 is FQNNGV. CDR3 length: 13 residues. The germline V and J ends were trimmed by 1 base and 2 bases, with 6 bases remaining between them. This CDR3 reads CASSLVHPYEQYF. CDR3 coding DNA: TGTGCCAGCAGCTTAGTACACCCCTACGAGCAGTACTTC.

The chain uses TRBV6-6 and TRBJ2-1; no clear D gene. There are 12 residues in the CDR3. Germline V gene data show CDR1 as MNHNY and CDR2 as SVGAGI (reference sequence). V lost 7 bases, J lost 5 bases, and 9 bases lay in between. The CDR3 nucleotides read TGTGCCAGCAACCCAGGAAACAATGAGCAGTTCTTC. Its translation: CASNPGNNEQFF.

The genes are TRBV7-3 and TRBJ2-7; possible D gene TRBD2, 5 bases. V lost 1 base to trimming and J lost 3 bases, with 10 bases between them. Per the germline V gene, CDR1 is SGHTA and CDR2 is FQGTGA. This CDR3 is built from 14 residues. CDR3 amino acids: CASSLRGIGYEQYF. The CDR3 nucleotides read TGTGCCAGCAGCTTAAGAGGGATCGGCTACGAGCAGTACTTC. Looking up the rest from reference TRBV7-3 and TRBJ2-7 gives the full variable domain: GAGVSQTPSNKVTEKGKYVELRCDPISGHTALYWYRQSLGQGPEFLIYFQGTGAADDSGLPNDRFFAVRPEGSVSTLKIQRTERGDSAVYLCASSLRGIGYEQYFGPGTRLTVT.

The gene calls are TRBV14 and TRBJ2-2, with D unclear. The CDR3 spans 14 residues. Per germline, CDR1 SGHDN and CDR2 FVKESK. V gave up 0 bases and J gave up 5 bases, with 7 bases separating them. CDR3 loop: CASSQEQLTGELFF. The CDR3 bases are TGTGCCAGCAGCCAAGAACAGCTGACCGGGGAGCTGTTTTTT. Complete variable domain (other parts from reference TRBV14 and TRBJ2-2): EAGVTQFPSHSVIEKGQTVTLRCDPISGHDNLYWYRRVMGKEIKFLLHFVKESKQDESGMPNNRFLAERTGGTYSTLKVQPAELEDSGVYFCASSQEQLTGELFFGEGSRLTVL.

This clone was observed once. The DNA of the CDR3 is TGCGCCAGCAGCTTGGGAGGGACTAGTAGCACAGATACGCAGTATTTT. This gives the protein CASSLGGTSSTDTQYF. The chain has TRBV5-1 and TRBJ2-3; 8 positions match TRBD2. The CDR3 has 16 amino acids. V lost 0 bases, J lost 0 bases, and 3 bases stayed unmatched. Per the germline V gene, CDR1 is SGHRS and CDR2 is YFSETQ. The complete variable domain, with remaining parts taken from reference TRBV5-1 and TRBJ2-3, reads KAGVTQTPRYLIKTRGQQVTLSCSPISGHRSVSWYQQTPGQGLQFLFEYFSETQRNKGNFPGRFSGRQFSNSRSEMNVSTLELGDSALYLCASSLGGTSSTDTQYFGPGTRLTVL.

The rearrangement links TRBV30 to TRBJ2-1; 11 bases line up with TRBD2. Germline CDR1 GTSNPN, CDR2 SVGIG (reference sequence). The V segment lost 8 bases and the J segment 4 bases; nucleotides outside the gene matches: 4. The CDR3 length is 13 residues. CDR3 protein: CARTSGGYNEQFF. The CDR3, as DNA: TGTGCCCGTACTAGCGGGGGATACAATGAGCAGTTCTTC.

This clone was detected a few times. The rearrangement links TRBV4-2 to TRBJ2-5; 13 bases line up with TRBD2. The CDR3 runs 17 residues. V trimming: 3 bases; J trimming: 5 bases; junction bases outside the gene matches: 9. Germline V lookup: CDR1 LGHNA, CDR2 YNFKEQ. The DNA for the CDR3 is TGTGCCAGCAGCCAGACAACGGGACTAGCGGGGTTGGAGACCCAGTACTTC. This encodes CASSQTTGLAGLETQYF.

This chain joins TRBV28 and TRBJ1-2, with D perhaps matching TRBD1 (6 bases). V was cut by 8 bases and J by 5 bases, with 12 bases left in between. The CDR3 contains 12 residues. CDR1 MDHEN and CDR2 SYDVKM come from the germline V gene. In DNA, the CDR3 is TGTGCCAGCCAATCAGGGGCATATGGCTACACCTTC. Residues: CASQSGAYGYTF.

This chain links TRBV6-5 with TRBJ1-6; 7 nucleotides align to TRBD1. The germline CDR1 and CDR2 sequences are MNHEY and SVGAGI. The CDR3 consists of 16 residues. V gave up 2 bases and J gave up 10 bases; unmatched junction bases: 11. CDR3: CASSYLTTGKTSPLHF. The CDR3, as DNA: TGTGCCAGCAGTTACCTCACGACAGGGAAAACATCACCCCTCCACTTT.

The genes are TRBV19 and TRBJ1-5; 9 nucleotides match TRBD1. V was clipped by 8 bases and J by 9 bases; unmatched bases: 17. The germline gives CDR1 LNHDA, CDR2 SQIVND (reference sequence). CDR3 size: 16 residues. CDR3 in DNA: TGTGCCAGTCTGACCCTAACAGGGGGCCAGGGAGGGCCCCAGCATTTT. Translation gives CASLTLTGGQGGPQHF.

The chain recombines TRBV3-1 (or the pseudogene TRBV3-2) with TRBJ1-1; possibly TRBD1 for D (5 bases). The CDR3 is 14 residues long. V was cut by 5 bases and J by 3 bases, with 13 bases left in between. The germline V gene encodes CDR1 LGHDT and CDR2 YNNKEL (reference sequence). CDR3 coding DNA: TGTGCCAGCAGCTTTCAGACAGCCTACACTGAAGCTTTCTTT. Its protein product is CASSFQTAYTEAFF.

V and J are TRBV19 and TRBJ1-1; the D is unclear. Germline V gene lookup returns CDR1 LNHDA and CDR2 SQIVND (reference sequence). The V gene lost 3 bases and the J gene lost 0 bases, with 11 bases spanning the gap. The CDR3 is 15 residues long. CDR3 sequence (DNA): TGTGCCAGTAGTATCCCGACACTTTTGAACACTGAAGCTTTCTTT. Translating gives CASSIPTLLNTEAFF. The full variable domain, rest sourced from reference TRBV19 and TRBJ1-1, is DGGITQSPKYLFRKEGQNVTLSCEQNLNHDAMYWYRQDPGQGLRLIYYSQIVNDFQKGDIAEGYSVSREKKESFPLTVTSAQKNPTAFYLCASSIPTLLNTEAFFGQGTRLTVV.

The J gene is TRBJ1-2, the V gene TRBV27; possibly TRBD1 for D (5 bases). Germline CDR1 and CDR2: MNHEY and SMNVEV (reference sequence). The CDR3 extends over 13 amino acids. The ends were cut back, 5 bases at V and 4 bases at J, with 11 bases in the middle. The CDR3, as DNA: TGTGCCAGCAGTACCCGACAGTTCTATGGCTACACCTTC. Residues: CASSTRQFYGYTF.